A selection of T cell receptor beta chains follows, all from one sample in a study of OX40 agonist ivuxolimab in advanced cancers. The protocol was immunoSEQ multiplex PCR, while the TCRdb copy is restricted to in-frame clones and leaves out a portion. The sample gives approximately 63,000 clones, approximately 90% of which show up once; approximately 1.1% is in the top ten. The specimen was CD4+ or CD8+ T cells sorted from blood, collected in a trial of the OX40 agonist ivuxolimab. These receptor sequences come from an adult with an advanced solid tumor such as melanoma, head and neck, liver or kidney cancer. The CDR3 runs from the conserved cysteine through the conserved F or W. The D gene is left open where the match is weak. Clone size is not always given. Where it is, it says once, few, many or a class for expanded clones.

D	size	V	J	DNA	CDR3
TRBD1	once	TRBV20-1	TRBJ1-1	TGCAGTGCAACACAGGGGCTTGAAGCTTTCTTT	CSATQGLEAFF
NA	NA	TRBV6-1	TRBJ2-1	TGTGCCAGCAGAGGGAGCTCCTACAATGAGCAGTTCTTC	CASRGSSYNEQFF
NA	NA	TRBV28	TRBJ1-1	TGTGCCAGCACTACGATGGGTTGGGGCACTGAAGCTTTCTTT	CASTTMGWGTEAFF
NA	few	TRBV18	TRBJ2-7	TGTGCCAGCTCCCCCGGGGCCACCTACGAGCAGTACTTC	CASSPGATYEQYF
TRBD1	NA	TRBV5-1	TRBJ2-2	TGCGCCAGCAGCTCGACAGGGTTGGGGACCGGGGAGCTGTTTTTT	CASSSTGLGTGELFF
NA	NA	TRBV6-6	TRBJ1-2	TGTGCCAGCAGCCCCGGAGGGAAGCTGGCTGGCTACACCTTC	CASSPGGKLAGYTF
NA	NA	TRBV29-1	TRBJ1-1	TGCAGCGCAAGGCTTATCACTGAAGCTTTCTTT	CSARLITEAFF
NA	NA	TRBV7-2	TRBJ1-5	TGTGCCAGCAGCGTTGGACCCAATCAGCCCCAGCATTTT	CASSVGPNQPQHF
NA	NA	TRBV5-1	TRBJ2-3	TGCGCCAGCAGCTACAACCAGGGAGGCACAGATACGCAGTATTTT	CASSYNQGGTDTQYF
NA	NA	TRBV6-5	TRBJ2-7	TGTGCCAGCAGTTACCCCGAGAGGCCTAGAGAGCAGTACTTC	CASSYPERPREQYF
NA	NA	TRBV9	TRBJ1-2	TGTGCCAGCAGCGCCCGTTTGGGGTCGGACTATGGCTACACCTTC	CASSARLGSDYGYTF
NA	NA	TRBV5-1	TRBJ1-2	TGCGCCAGCAGCTTCACGGGGGACTATGGCTACACCTTC	CASSFTGDYGYTF
NA	NA	TRBV5-1	TRBJ2-1	TGCGCCAGCAGCGCGGGACGGGGATACAATGAGCAGTTCTTC	CASSAGRGYNEQFF
NA	once	TRBV2	TRBJ2-1	TGTGCCAGCAAGGAATCCTACAATGAGCAGTTCTTC	CASKESYNEQFF
TRBD2	NA	TRBV5-5	TRBJ2-1	TGTGCCAGCAGCCCCGACAGGCTCGGACTAGCGGGTCCTAATGAGCAGTTCTTC	CASSPDRLGLAGPNEQFF
NA	NA	TRBV15	TRBJ2-1	TGTGCCACCAGCCGAGTGGATGAGCAGTTCTTC	CATSRVDEQFF
TRBD2	NA	TRBV15	TRBJ2-1	TGTGCCACCAGCAGAGAAACCGGGACTAGCGGCTATGAGCAGTTCTTC	CATSRETGTSGYEQFF
NA	once	TRBV6-5	TRBJ1-4	TGTGCCAGCAGGCAGGGGCAAGCTAATGAAAAACTGTTTTTT	CASRQGQANEKLFF
TRBD2	NA	TRBV19	TRBJ2-1	TGTGCCAGTAGACCCCGGGGACTAGCGGGAAACAATGAGCAGTTCTTC	CASRPRGLAGNNEQFF